These 4 T cell receptor beta chains share one sample of origin, sequenced in a study of blood T cells in healthy people across ages. A sample-barcoded 5' primer and a J-beta primer mix were used in a second PCR of about 7 to 12 cycles. TCRdb re-derived calls from the 5' RACE reads in MiXCR, one entry per CDR3 protein. The sample records roughly 800,000 distinct CDR3 sequences, 20% to 30% being singletons. The same data also went into a second study, on T cells of mothers and their children.

Sequencing used blood. The receptors here all came from a boy between 10 and 17 years old in good health.

This clonotype has a handful of counts. V and J are TRBV29-1 and TRBJ2-5; D ambiguous. This CDR3 contains 14 residues. Germline V lookup: CDR1 SQVTM, CDR2 ANQGSEA. V was cut by 3 bases and J by 0 bases, with 11 bases left in between. The CDR3 nucleotides are TGCAGCGTTGATGGTGTCGGAGACCAAGAGACCCAGTACTTC. It yields the protein CSVDGVGDQETQYF.

In this sample, this clonotype turned up a few times. V gene TRBV3-1 combines with J gene TRBJ1-2; D gene uncertain. This CDR3 is 14 amino acids long. CDR1 and CDR2 (germline): LGHDT, YNNKEL (reference sequence). Deletions cut 2 bases from V and 0 bases from J, with 7 bases between. The CDR3: CASSQPQANYGYTF. CDR3 DNA sequence: TGTGCCAGCAGCCAACCCCAGGCTAACTATGGCTACACCTTC. The whole variable domain, filled in from reference TRBV3-1 and TRBJ1-2, reads DTAVSQTPKYLVTQMGNDKSIKCEQNLGHDTMYWYKQDSKKFLKIMFSYNNKELIINETVPNRFSPKSPDKAHLNLHINSLELGDSAVYFCASSQPQANYGYTFGSGTRLTVV.

This clonotype has only a few counts. One junction end does not reproduce the germline sequence, and a read error may be involved. This chain joins TRBV6-6 and TRBJ1-4, with 8 bases matching TRBD1. This CDR3 comprises 14 residues. CDR1 is MNHNY and CDR2 is SVGAGI in the germline V gene (reference sequence). DNA for the CDR3: TGTGCCAGCAGTTACGCAGGGGGCGGTGAAAAACCGTTTTTT. Translated, it gives CASSYAGGGEKPFF.

The V call is TRBV6-5, the J call TRBJ1-2, with TRBD1 as a possible D gene (5 bases). Germline assignment: CDR1 MNHEY and CDR2 SVGAGI. CDR3 length equals 13 residues. The V end lost 6 bases, the J end lost 5 bases, and 13 bases lay between the germline ends. This CDR3 is CASRKGPLYGYTF. In nucleotides, the CDR3 is TGTGCCAGCAGGAAGGGGCCACTTTATGGCTACACCTTC.